The 20 T cell receptor beta chains presented below share a single source sample, sequenced in a study of blood T cell repertoires in COVID-19. The method was immunoSEQ multiplex PCR; TCRdb's version includes in-frame clones alone and lacks a portion of them. The data contain hundreds of thousands of clones, nearly 90% of them singletons. The specimen was peripheral blood. The source is a woman aged 40 to 50 with COVID-19, enrolled during active disease.

This chain uses TRBV19 with TRBJ1-1, with 7 positions matching TRBD1. CDR3 length: 14 amino acids. V shed 7 bases, J shed 0 bases, and the junction held 5 bases outside the gene matches. Germline CDR1 is LNHDA and CDR2 is SQIVND (reference sequence). The CDR3 sequence is CASMTGWMNTEAFF. The DNA of the CDR3 is TGTGCCAGTATGACAGGGTGGATGAACACTGAAGCTTTCTTT.

This chain links TRBV19 with TRBJ2-1; D remains ambiguous. Trimming took off 4 bases at V and 9 bases at J, with 16 bases between the two ends. The CDR3 has 14 residues. Germline V lookup: CDR1 LNHDA, CDR2 SQIVND (reference sequence). CDR3 sequence reads: CASSSAWLFGEQFF. CDR3 bases: TGTGCCAGTAGTAGTGCCTGGCTTTTTGGTGAGCAGTTCTTC.

Turning to this clone: At one boundary the junction diverges from the germline segment, which might be a read error. The chain combines TRBV7-2 with TRBJ2-1; 10 positions match TRBD2. The V gene's germline CDR1 is SGHTA and CDR2 FQGNSA. This CDR3 has 15 residues. CDR3 sequence: CVSSFSHPSGGRPFF. In DNA, the CDR3 is TGTGTCAGCAGCTTCTCCCATCCTAGCGGGGGCCGCCCGTTCTTC.

This sequence joins TRBV5-4 and TRBJ1-6; 10 bases are shared with TRBD1. The length of the CDR3 is 15 residues. Germline lookup yields CDR1 SGHNT and CDR2 YYREEE (reference sequence). V shed 1 base and J 10 bases; nucleotides not matched to a gene: 5. DNA for the CDR3: TGTGCCAGCAGCTTGACGACAGGGGGCGCGTCACCCCTCCACTTT. Its translation is CASSLTTGGASPLHF.

For this clone: At the DNA level, this CDR3 is encoded by other sequences in the same sample as well. The chain recombines TRBV6-5 with TRBJ1-6; D not resolved. This CDR3 is 12 amino acids long. Trimming removed 5 bases from V and 10 bases from J, with 9 bases in between. Germline lookup yields CDR1 MNHEY and CDR2 SVGAGI. The CDR3 coding sequence is TGTGCCAGCAGTCTCTCGTCGTCACCCCTCCACTTT. The encoded protein is CASSLSSSPLHF.

The genes are TRBV5-6 and TRBJ2-2; D call uncertain. This CDR3 region has 9 residues. V lost 10 bases to trimming and J lost 8 bases, with 6 bases between them. Germline-derived CDR1 and CDR2 are SGHDT and YYEEEE. The CDR3 spells CASSGELFF. The CDR3 coding sequence is TGTGCCTCTTCGGGGGAGCTGTTTTTT.

The count of this clone is one. The rearrangement uses TRBV21-1 and TRBJ2-3; the DNA was not used to check the table's D call, TRBD2. TRBV21-1 is described as a pseudogene. This CDR3 contains 16 residues. The CDR3 loop reads CASAPGLAWGTDTQYF. The CDR3 DNA reads TGTGCCAGCGCACCGGGACTAGCATGGGGCACAGATACGCAGTATTTT.

The V and J genes are TRBV6-6 and TRBJ2-7; 9 positions match TRBD2. Germline values: CDR1 MNHNY, CDR2 SVGAGI (reference sequence). This CDR3 has 15 residues. With V trimmed by 4 bases and J by 2 bases, 6 bases remained unmatched. The CDR3 loop is CASSLGTSSTYEQYF. CDR3 sequence (DNA): TGTGCCAGCAGTTTAGGGACTAGCTCTACCTACGAGCAGTACTTC.

The rearrangement links TRBV3-1 (or the pseudogene TRBV3-2) to TRBJ1-1; TRBD1 is a possible D gene (6 bases). Per the germline V gene, CDR1 is LGHDT and CDR2 is YNNKEL (reference sequence). CDR3 length equals 16 residues. V gave up 1 base and J gave up 5 bases, with 17 bases separating them. CDR3 nucleotide sequence: TGTGCCAGCAGCCAAGCTCCACAGGGATATTTGACTGAAGCTTTCTTT. It yields the protein CASSQAPQGYLTEAFF.

This chain uses TRBV2 with TRBJ2-1; TRBD2 matches at 7 bases. V lost 7 bases and J lost 4; bases outside the gene matches: 4. The CDR3 spans 13 residues. Germline CDR1 reads SNHLY; CDR2 reads FYNNEI. CDR3 nucleotide sequence: TGTGCCAGCAAGGCGGGACTATACAATGAGCAGTTCTTC. Residues: CASKAGLYNEQFF.

The genes are TRBV27 and TRBJ2-7; the match to TRBD2 covers 12 bases. The V segment lost 5 bases and the J segment 4 bases; nucleotides outside the gene matches: 0. CDR1 is MNHEY and CDR2 is SMNVEV in the germline V gene (reference sequence). There are 13 residues in the CDR3. This CDR3 reads CASSTSGGYEQYF. The CDR3 coding sequence is TGTGCCAGCAGTACTAGCGGGGGGTACGAGCAGTACTTC.

This chain uses TRBV14 with TRBJ1-4; D is unresolved. The CDR3 covers 14 residues. The V end was cut by 4 bases, the J end by 8 bases, with 14 bases between. Germline CDR1 is SGHDN and CDR2 is FVKESK. This chain's CDR3 is CASSRSLRGEKLFF. The CDR3 nucleotides are TGTGCCAGCAGCCGATCCCTACGGGGAGAAAAACTGTTTTTT.

The rearrangement uses TRBV19 and TRBJ2-2, with 7 bases fitting TRBD2. Germline CDR1 is LNHDA and CDR2 is SQIVND (reference sequence). V trimming: 5 bases; J trimming: 5 bases; junction bases outside the gene matches: 14. The CDR3 runs 17 residues. DNA for the CDR3: TGTGCCAGTAGTCGGGTGTGGGGGGGAGTAGGAACCGGGGAGCTGTTTTTT. Its translation: CASSRVWGGVGTGELFF.

Here the CDR3 reads CASSEGSSYEQYF. The DNA of the CDR3 is TGTGCCAGCAGTGAGGGCAGCTCCTACGAGCAGTACTTC. The V and J genes are TRBV6-1 and TRBJ2-7; D gene uncertain. CDR1 is MNHNS and CDR2 is SASEGT in the germline V gene. The ends were cut back, 3 bases at V and 0 bases at J, with 6 bases in the middle. There are 13 residues in the CDR3.

The genes are TRBV2 and TRBJ1-1; D possibly corresponds to TRBD1 (6 bases). Trimming stripped 5 bases from V and 0 bases from J, with 10 bases between. The CDR3 spans 14 residues. In germline, CDR1 is SNHLY, CDR2 FYNNEI. The CDR3 spells CASSPTGVNTEAFF. CDR3 bases: TGTGCCAGCAGTCCGACAGGTGTGAACACTGAAGCTTTCTTT.

This chain links TRBV18 with TRBJ1-1; D is perhaps TRBD1 (6 bases). Germline V gene sequence: CDR1 KGHSH, CDR2 LQKENI. This CDR3 comprises 15 residues. V was pared by 0 bases and J by 5 bases, with 13 bases between. CDR3 nucleotides: TGTGCCAGCTCACCACCGCAGGGGCGGGGGACTGAAGCTTTCTTT. Its translation: CASSPPQGRGTEAFF.

The chain joins TRBV7-3 to TRBJ2-5; TRBD2 matches 11 bases. With 4 bases clipped from V and 5 bases from J, the junction kept 6 bases outside the gene matches. This CDR3 is 15 amino acids long. Germline V lookup: CDR1 SGHTA, CDR2 FQGTGA. The CDR3, as DNA: TGTGCCAGCAGCTCATTAGCGGGAGGGCATGAGACCCAGTACTTC. The encoded protein is CASSSLAGGHETQYF.

The chain couples TRBV7-3 to TRBJ2-2, with D hard to call. This CDR3 is built from 12 residues. Trimming cost V 2 bases and J 6 bases, with 4 bases left between them. The V gene's germline CDR1 is SGHTA and CDR2 FQGTGA. The DNA of the CDR3 is TGTGCCAGCAGCTTACTCCCCGGGGAGCTGTTTTTT. Protein product: CASSLLPGELFF. The full variable domain, completed using reference TRBV7-3 and TRBJ2-2, is GAGVSQTPSNKVTEKGKYVELRCDPISGHTALYWYRQSLGQGPEFLIYFQGTGAADDSGLPNDRFFAVRPEGSVSTLKIQRTERGDSAVYLCASSLLPGELFFGEGSRLTVL.

The chain employs TRBV27 and TRBJ2-7, with 7 bases fitting TRBD2. The CDR3 is 15 amino acids. V lost 5 bases, J lost 3 bases, and 10 bases stayed unmatched. Germline CDR1 is MNHEY and CDR2 is SMNVEV (reference sequence). In DNA, the CDR3 is TGTGCCAGCAGTCACGGGACTGGCGGGGGCTACGAGCAGTACTTC. Its protein product is CASSHGTGGGYEQYF.

V is TRBV11-2 and J is TRBJ1-4; TRBD1 is a possible D gene (6 bases). Trimming left V 5 bases short and J 4 bases short, with 11 bases between. Germline V gene sequence: CDR1 SGHAT, CDR2 FQNNGV. The CDR3 covers 14 residues. DNA for the CDR3: TGTGCCAGCAGCCAAACAGGGTTTAATGAAAAACTGTTTTTT. As protein: CASSQTGFNEKLFF. The entire variable domain, with the rest obtained from reference TRBV11-2 and TRBJ1-4, is as follows: EAGVAQSPRYKIIEKRQSVAFWCNPISGHATLYWYQQILGQGPKLLIQFQNNGVVDDSQLPKDRFSAERLKGVDSTLKIQPAKLEDSAVYLCASSQTGFNEKLFFGSGTQLSVL.